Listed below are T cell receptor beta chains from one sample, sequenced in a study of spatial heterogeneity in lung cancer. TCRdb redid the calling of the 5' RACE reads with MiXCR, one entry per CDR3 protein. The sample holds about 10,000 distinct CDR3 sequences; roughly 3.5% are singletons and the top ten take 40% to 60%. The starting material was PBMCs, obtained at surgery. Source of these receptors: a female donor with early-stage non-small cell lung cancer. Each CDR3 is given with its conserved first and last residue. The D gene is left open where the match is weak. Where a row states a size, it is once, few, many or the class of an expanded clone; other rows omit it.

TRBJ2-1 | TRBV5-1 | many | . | CASSKFGGRFDEQFF | TGCGCCAGCAGTAAGTTCGGGGGTCGATTCGATGAGCAGTTCTTC
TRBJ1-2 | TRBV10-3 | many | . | CAISAETPTFYGYTF | TGTGCCATCAGTGCGGAGACGCCGACTTTCTATGGCTACACCTTC
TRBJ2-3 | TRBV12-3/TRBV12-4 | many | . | CASSQTTHTQYF | TGTGCCAGCAGCCAGACGACCCATACGCAGTATTTT
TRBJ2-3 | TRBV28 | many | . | CASSASGPTQYF | TGTGCCAGCAGTGCCTCAGGGCCGACGCAGTATTTT
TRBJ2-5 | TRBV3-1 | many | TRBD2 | CASSQGTSGGQETQYF | TGTGCCAGCAGCCAAGGGACTAGCGGGGGGCAAGAGACCCAGTACTTC
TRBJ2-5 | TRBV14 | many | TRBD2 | CASSQDPGLAGTQYF | TGTGCCAGCAGCCAAGATCCCGGACTAGCGGGTACCCAGTACTTC
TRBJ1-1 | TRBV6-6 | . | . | CACGRLYTEAFF | TGTGCCTGCGGTCGGTTGTACACTGAAGCTTTCTTT
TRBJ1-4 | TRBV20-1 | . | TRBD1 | CSASGTGEGEKLFF | TGCAGTGCTAGCGGGACAGGGGAGGGTGAAAAACTGTTTTTT
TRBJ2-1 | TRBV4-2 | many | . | CASSQDVRGAEQFF | TGTGCCAGCAGCCAAGACGTTCGGGGGGCTGAGCAGTTCTTC
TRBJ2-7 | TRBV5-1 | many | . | CASSAGQFYEQYF | TGCGCCAGCAGCGCGGGACAGTTCTACGAGCAGTACTTC
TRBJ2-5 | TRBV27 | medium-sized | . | CASSFTYQETQYF | TGTGCCAGCAGTTTCACGTACCAAGAGACCCAGTACTTC
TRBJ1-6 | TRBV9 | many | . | CASSVTGRVDSPLHF | TGTGCCAGCAGCGTTACAGGCAGGGTGGATTCACCCCTCCACTTT
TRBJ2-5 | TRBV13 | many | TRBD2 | CASSFGGGSFQETQYF | TGTGCCAGCAGCTTTGGCGGGGGGTCCTTTCAAGAGACCCAGTACTTC
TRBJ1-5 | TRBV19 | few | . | CASSRVLGSNQPQHF | TGTGCCAGTAGCCGTGTATTAGGTAGCAATCAGCCCCAGCATTTT
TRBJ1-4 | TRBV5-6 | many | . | CASSLSPGSNEKLFF | TGTGCCAGCAGCTTAAGTCCCGGCTCCAATGAAAAACTGTTTTTT
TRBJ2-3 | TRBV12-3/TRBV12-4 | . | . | CASRPQAVRDTQYF | TGTGCCAGCAGGCCACAGGCCGTCAGGGATACGCAGTATTTT
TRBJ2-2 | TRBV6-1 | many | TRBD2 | CASTFPSGGQGANTGELFF | TGTGCCAGCACCTTCCCCAGCGGGGGCCAAGGAGCGAACACCGGGGAGCTGTTTTTT
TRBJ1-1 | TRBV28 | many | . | CASSQQRDTEAFF | TGTGCCAGCAGTCAGCAAAGGGACACTGAAGCTTTCTTT
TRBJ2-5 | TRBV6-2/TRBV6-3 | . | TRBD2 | CASTDTLTSGQETQYF | TGTGCCAGCACCGATACCCTGACTAGCGGGCAAGAGACCCAGTACTTC
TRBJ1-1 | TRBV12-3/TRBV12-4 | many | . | CASSLGTNTEAFF | TGTGCCAGCAGTCTCGGGACGAACACTGAAGCTTTCTTT
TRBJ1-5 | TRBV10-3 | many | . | CAISGGWDQPQHF | TGTGCCATCAGTGGGGGATGGGATCAGCCCCAGCATTTT
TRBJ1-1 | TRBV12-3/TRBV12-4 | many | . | CASSLARGTEAFF | TGTGCCAGCAGTTTAGCGCGAGGCACTGAAGCTTTCTTT
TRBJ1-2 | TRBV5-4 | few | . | CASSLGRGNYGYTF | TGTGCCAGCAGCTTGGGCAGGGGTAACTATGGCTACACCTTC
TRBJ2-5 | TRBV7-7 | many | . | CASSLGQGQETQYF | TGTGCCAGCAGCTTAGGGCAGGGACAAGAGACCCAGTACTTC
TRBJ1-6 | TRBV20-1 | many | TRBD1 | CSAISDRGNSPLHF | TGCAGTGCCATATCGGACAGGGGGAATTCACCCCTCCACTTT
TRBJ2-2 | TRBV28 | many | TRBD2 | CASLSRASGRRNTGELFF | TGTGCCTCGCTTTCTCGGGCTAGCGGGAGGCGGAACACCGGGGAGCTGTTTTTT
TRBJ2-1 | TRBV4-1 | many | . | CASSPISGEYKFF | TGCGCCAGCAGCCCAATTTCGGGGGAATATAAGTTCTTC
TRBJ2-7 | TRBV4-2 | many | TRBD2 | CASSQEAGGSYEQYF | TGTGCCAGCAGCCAAGAGGCGGGGGGAAGCTACGAGCAGTACTTC